The 29 T cell receptor beta chains presented below share a single source sample, sequenced in a study of T-cell memory formation after mild COVID-19 (dated by TCRdb to about 2021). The library was produced with 5' RACE. Sequenced on an Illumina NovaSeq 6000. TCRdb trimmed public reads at Q25 via fastp, called clones via MiXCR and kept in-frame beta chains. Under each unique CDR3 protein, matching rows form one entry showing the most common genes and DNA. The sample table holds under 90,000 distinct CDR3 sequences, of which 14% were seen once. Roughly 33% of the sample belongs to the ten largest clones. The sequenced sample was PBMCs or a T cell subset sorted from them (not recorded which). These receptors originate from an adult woman who had mild COVID-19 (a few samples of this study predate the infection). The sample titles of this study are shuffled in the database, so cell type and time point are left out; the donor was told from shared clones.

The chain couples TRBV15 to TRBJ2-2, with D possibly TRBD1 on 6 matching bases. Deletions cut 4 bases from V and 4 bases from J, with 16 bases between. The germline CDR1 and CDR2 sequences are LNHNV and YYDKDF (reference sequence). This CDR3 is built from 16 residues. The CDR3 DNA reads TGTGCCACCAGCACCTTCCGGACAGAGGGCACCGGGGAGCTGTTTTTT. Protein sequence: CATSTFRTEGTGELFF.

The chain combines TRBV15 with TRBJ1-5, with unresolved D. Germline V gene lookup returns CDR1 LNHNV and CDR2 YYDKDF (reference sequence). This CDR3 has 18 residues. V was pared by 0 bases and J by 0 bases, with 15 bases between. The CDR3 bases are TGTGCCACCAGCAGAGATCGAATGCAGGACCATAGCAATCAGCCCCAGCATTTT. Protein product: CATSRDRMQDHSNQPQHF. The full variable domain, completed using reference TRBV15 and TRBJ1-5, is DAMVIQNPRYQVTQFGKPVTLSCSQTLNHNVMYWYQQKSSQAPKLLFHYYDKDFNNEADTPDNFQSRRPNTSFCFLDIRSPGLGDTAMYLCATSRDRMQDHSNQPQHFGDGTRLSIL.

This chain connects TRBV5-4 to TRBJ2-7; D is ambiguous. CDR3 length: 13 residues. With 2 bases removed from V and 4 bases from J, the gap between germline ends came to 10 bases. Germline V gene data show CDR1 as SGHNT and CDR2 as YYREEE (reference sequence). This chain's CDR3 is CASSLEYGYEQYF. For the CDR3, the DNA is TGTGCCAGCAGCTTAGAGTATGGATACGAGCAGTACTTC.

The J gene is TRBJ2-1, the V gene TRBV7-9; TRBD1 is a possible D gene (6 bases). The germline V gene encodes CDR1 SEHNR and CDR2 FQNEAQ (reference sequence). This CDR3 contains 13 residues. Trimming shortened V by 0 bases and J by 6 bases, and 6 bases separated the two germline ends. The CDR3 DNA reads as TGTGCCAGCAGCTTAGCGGACAGCAATGAGCAGTTCTTC. Its translation is CASSLADSNEQFF.

This chain connects TRBV6-1 to TRBJ1-5; D unclear. V lost 2 bases, J lost 2 bases, and 10 bases lay in between. Germline CDR1 and CDR2: MNHNS and SASEGT. The CDR3 has 15 residues. The CDR3 sequence is CASSELGGGNQPQHF. For the CDR3, the DNA is TGTGCCAGCAGTGAACTGGGCGGTGGCAATCAGCCCCAGCATTTT.

CDR3: CSAMLGPDRGLNTEAFF. For the CDR3, the DNA is TGCAGCGCAATGTTAGGGCCGGACAGGGGGTTAAACACTGAAGCTTTCTTT. The chain joins TRBV29-1 to TRBJ1-1; TRBD1 agrees at 10 bases. V was clipped by 7 bases and J by 2 bases; unmatched bases: 16. Germline V lookup: CDR1 SQVTM, CDR2 ANQGSEA. This CDR3 comprises 17 residues. Complete variable domain (other parts from reference TRBV29-1 and TRBJ1-1): SAVISQKPSRDICQRGTSLTIQCQVDSQVTMMFWYRQQPGQSLTLIATANQGSEATYESGFVIDKFPISRPNLTFSTLTVSNMSPEDSSIYLCSAMLGPDRGLNTEAFFGQGTRLTVV.

This clonotype was seen more than once but under ten times. This sequence joins TRBV6-2 or TRBV6-3 and TRBJ1-1; maybe TRBD1 (6 bases). Germline V gene sequence: CDR1 MNHEY, CDR2 SVGEGT. The V end lost 2 bases, the J end lost 5 bases, and 21 bases lay between the germline ends. The CDR3 spans 17 residues. DNA of the CDR3: TGTGCCAGCAGTTACCCCGAGGCGGGGGCATCGTGGACTGAAGCTTTCTTT. This gives the protein CASSYPEAGASWTEAFF.

This clonotype was detected only a few times. The gene calls are TRBV15 and TRBJ1-2; D is ambiguous. The V gene's germline CDR1 is LNHNV and CDR2 YYDKDF (reference sequence). Trimming pared 0 bases from V and 4 bases from J, leaving 15 bases between. This CDR3 is 16 amino acids long. The CDR3 is CATSRDRGQAGYGYTF. CDR3 nucleotide sequence: TGTGCCACCAGCAGAGACCGCGGGCAGGCTGGCTATGGCTACACCTTC.

CDR3 sequence: CAIGPPSYNEQFF. CDR3 DNA sequence: TGTGCCATTGGACCTCCCTCCTACAATGAGCAGTTCTTC. This chain links TRBV24-1 with TRBJ2-1; D unclear. Germline V gene lookup returns CDR1 KGHDR and CDR2 SFDVKD. Trimming removed 11 bases at V and 0 bases at J, with 10 bases between. CDR3 length: 13 residues.

The CDR3 DNA reads as TGTGCCAGCATAGGGATCTACAATGAGCAGTTCTTC. Translated: CASIGIYNEQFF. The gene calls are TRBV25-1 and TRBJ2-1; D is ambiguous. The CDR3 length is 12 residues. Germline lookup yields CDR1 MGHDK and CDR2 SYGVNS. The V end was cut by 7 bases, the J end by 3 bases, with 7 bases between.

The chain has TRBV9 and TRBJ2-7, with TRBD1 matching 10 bases. V trimming: 2 bases; J trimming: 5 bases; junction bases outside the gene matches: 4. From germline, CDR1 is SGDLS and CDR2 YYNGEE. The CDR3 runs 14 residues. The CDR3 DNA is TGTGCCAGCAGCGTCGGGGACAGGGGCCACGAGCAGTACTTC. Its protein product is CASSVGDRGHEQYF. Full variable domain (missing parts from reference TRBV9 and TRBJ2-7): DSGVTQTPKHLITATGQRVTLRCSPRSGDLSVYWYQQSLDQGLQFLIQYYNGEERAKGNILERFSAQQFPDLHSELNLSSLELGDSALYFCASSVGDRGHEQYFGPGTRLTVT.

This clonotype was observed a handful of times. The CDR3 spells CASSRISLAGGHAQYF. The CDR3 DNA sequence: TGCGCCAGCAGCCGTATTTCGCTAGCGGGGGGGCACGCGCAGTATTTT. The V and J genes are TRBV4-1 and TRBJ2-3; 12 bases fit TRBD2. Per germline, CDR1 MGHRA and CDR2 YSYEKL. CDR3 size: 16 residues. After removal of 4 bases from V and 10 bases from J, the junction contained 12 bases not matched to a gene.

The chain links TRBV5-1 to TRBJ2-1; either TRBD1 or TRBD2 may supply D (5 bases each). The V end lost 0 bases, the J end lost 9 bases, and 19 bases lay between the germline ends. This CDR3 is 16 amino acids long. Germline CDR1 SGHRS, CDR2 YFSETQ. Here the CDR3 DNA reads TGCGCCAGCAGCTTGGGGGGACCAGGAATATTCGGTGAGCAGTTCTTC. Protein: CASSLGGPGIFGEQFF.

The genes are TRBV5-1 and TRBJ1-1; TRBD1 is a possible D gene (5 bases). Trimming removed 4 bases from V and 4 bases from J, with 17 bases in between. The CDR3 totals 15 residues. Germline V gene lookup returns CDR1 SGHRS and CDR2 YFSETQ. The CDR3 spells CASSPGHRSSTEAFF. DNA of the CDR3: TGCGCCAGCAGCCCCGGACACCGGTCGTCCACTGAAGCTTTCTTT. Filled out from reference TRBV5-1 and TRBJ1-1, the complete variable domain reads KAGVTQTPRYLIKTRGQQVTLSCSPISGHRSVSWYQQTPGQGLQFLFEYFSETQRNKGNFPGRFSGRQFSNSRSEMNVSTLELGDSALYLCASSPGHRSSTEAFFGQGTRLTVV.

The sample holds a few counts of this clonotype. The V gene is TRBV7-9, the J gene TRBJ2-4; TRBD1 matches at 8 bases. The CDR3 extends over 13 amino acids. V gave up 4 bases and J gave up 9 bases; unmatched junction bases: 5. Germline assignment: CDR1 SEHNR and CDR2 FQNEAQ (reference sequence). The CDR3 nucleotides read TGTGCCAGCAGCTCTCAGGGGGCTATCATTCAGTACTTC. Protein: CASSSQGAIIQYF.

In its sample, this clonotype was seen a few times. V and J are TRBV5-1 and TRBJ2-4, with D unresolved. The CDR3 is 16 residues long. CDR1 and CDR2 (germline): SGHRS, YFSETQ. The V end was cut by 0 bases, the J end by 8 bases, with 18 bases between. Here the CDR3 DNA reads TGCGCCAGCAGCTTGGGGACCCCCACAAGGACGGACATTCAGTACTTC. Translating gives CASSLGTPTRTDIQYF. Using reference TRBV5-1 and TRBJ2-4 for the parts outside the CDR3, the full variable domain is KAGVTQTPRYLIKTRGQQVTLSCSPISGHRSVSWYQQTPGQGLQFLFEYFSETQRNKGNFPGRFSGRQFSNSRSEMNVSTLELGDSALYLCASSLGTPTRTDIQYFGAGTRLSVL.

This chain links TRBV5-6 with TRBJ2-7; 10 nucleotides agree with TRBD1. Germline CDR1 is SGHDT and CDR2 is YYEEEE. Trimming took 5 bases from V and 6 from J; bases not matched to a gene: 5. CDR3 length equals 13 residues. CDR3 coding DNA: TGTGCCAGCAGTCCGACAGGGGGCTTCGAGCAGTACTTC. It is translated as CASSPTGGFEQYF.

This clonotype was seen a handful of times. The chain combines TRBV7-6 with TRBJ2-3, with a possible D match to TRBD1 (6 bases). The CDR3 runs 15 residues. V was clipped by 1 base and J by 5 bases, with 13 bases between them. Germline V CDR1 and CDR2: SGHVS, FNYEAQ. The CDR3 DNA follows: TGTGCCAGCAGCTTAGTGTTGGGGGCCTTAGATACGCAGTATTTT. It translates to CASSLVLGALDTQYF.

The CDR3 reads CASSWRQYNEQFF. The CDR3 DNA is TGTGCCAGCAGTTGGCGACAGTACAATGAGCAGTTCTTC. V is TRBV9 and J is TRBJ2-1; D is possibly TRBD1 (5 bases). Germline V gene data show CDR1 as SGDLS and CDR2 as YYNGEE. Trimming removed 5 bases from V and 4 bases from J, with 10 bases in between. This CDR3 is 13 amino acids long.

This sequence joins TRBV19 and TRBJ1-1, with TRBD1 matching over 7 bases. V lost 5 bases and J lost 1; bases outside the gene matches: 16. CDR3 length equals 18 residues. Germline values: CDR1 LNHDA, CDR2 SQIVND (reference sequence). CDR3 protein: CASSALLLWTGGNTEAFF. The CDR3, as DNA: TGTGCCAGTAGTGCGCTCCTACTCTGGACAGGAGGGAACACTGAAGCTTTCTTT.

The chain combines TRBV9 with TRBJ1-3; D is possibly TRBD1 (6 bases). The CDR3 length is 19 residues. Germline CDR1 is SGDLS and CDR2 is YYNGEE. The V gene lost 2 bases and the J gene lost 0 bases, with 21 bases spanning the gap. CDR3 in DNA: TGTGCCAGCAGCGTGAATCCGAGACAGGTGGGGACCTCTGGAAACACCATATATTTT. This translates into CASSVNPRQVGTSGNTIYF.

CDR3 sequence reads: CASSPPPQMGTNEKLFF. The CDR3 coding sequence is TGTGCCAGCAGTCCCCCCCCCCAGATGGGAACTAATGAAAAACTGTTTTTT. The chain links TRBV7-9 to TRBJ1-4; D uncertain. Trimming shortened V by 6 bases and J by 1 base, and 18 bases separated the two germline ends. CDR1 SEHNR and CDR2 FQNEAQ come from the germline V gene (reference sequence). CDR3 length: 17 amino acids. Using reference TRBV7-9 and TRBJ1-4 for the parts outside the CDR3, the full variable domain is DTGVSQNPRHKITKRGQNVTFRCDPISEHNRLYWYRQTLGQGPEFLTYFQNEAQLEKSRLLSDRFSAERPKGSFSTLEIQRTEQGDSAMYLCASSPPPQMGTNEKLFFGSGTQLSVL.

The sample holds a few counts of this clonotype. The V call is TRBV13, the J call TRBJ1-2; tentative D call: TRBD1 (5 bases). The V and J ends lost 4 bases and 13 bases respectively, with 31 bases between them. The germline V gene has CDR1 PRHDT and CDR2 FYEKMQ (reference sequence). This CDR3 contains 17 residues. CDR3 in DNA: TGTGCCAGCAGCTACCAACGACGGGAAGGAGGGGACCTGTGCTGCACCTTC. It translates to CASSYQRREGGDLCCTF.

Ten or more counts support this clonotype. An end of the junction differs from the germline gene, which may be a read error. This chain links TRBV7-2 with TRBJ2-3, with D unresolved. The CDR3 extends over 13 amino acids. The germline V gene has CDR1 SGHTA and CDR2 FQGNSA. This CDR3 is CASSLVRTDTQYF. In DNA form, the CDR3 reads TGTGCTAGCAGCTTAGTACGCACAGATACGCAGTATTTT.

This clonotype was counted between two and nine times. The CDR3 sequence is CSVQLGDTGELFF. In DNA form, the CDR3 reads TGCAGCGTTCAGCTAGGAGACACCGGGGAGCTGTTTTTT. V and J are TRBV29-1 and TRBJ2-2; D not resolved. The germline CDR1 and CDR2 sequences are SQVTM and ANQGSEA. Deletions cut 5 bases from V and 3 bases from J, with 10 bases between. This CDR3 is built from 13 residues.

This clonotype was seen only a few times. This chain connects TRBV7-9 to TRBJ1-2, with 9 bases matching TRBD1. The CDR3 runs 15 residues. Looked up from germline, CDR1 is SEHNR and CDR2 is FQNEAQ (reference sequence). Trimming took 5 bases from V and 2 from J; bases not matched to a gene: 6. The CDR3 loop is CASSPRTGVNYGYTF. The CDR3 DNA reads TGTGCCAGCAGCCCCCGGACAGGGGTGAACTATGGCTACACCTTC.

This clonotype appeared many times. This sequence joins TRBV5-1 and TRBJ2-1; TRBD1 might be the D (6 bases). This CDR3 is 15 amino acids long. The germline V gene encodes CDR1 SGHRS and CDR2 YFSETQ. Between the trimmed V and J ends, which lost 3 bases and 4 bases, there was a span of 14 bases. CDR3 DNA sequence: TGCGCCAGCAGCTATACAGGGTCCCCGTACAATGAGCAGTTCTTC. This sequence encodes CASSYTGSPYNEQFF.

This clonotype was counted between two and nine times. The chain joins TRBV20-1 to TRBJ2-1; 10 bases line up with TRBD1. The length of the CDR3 is 16 residues. In germline, CDR1 is DFQATT, CDR2 SNEGSKA (reference sequence). V shed 1 base and J 9 bases; nucleotides not matched to a gene: 12. CDR3: CSARVTGTGVPGEQFF. CDR3 sequence (DNA): TGCAGTGCTAGAGTCACCGGGACAGGGGTTCCTGGTGAGCAGTTCTTC.

This clonotype was observed a few times. This chain links TRBV6-2 or TRBV6-3 with TRBJ2-1; D is uncertain. V dropped 3 bases and J dropped 4 bases, with 7 bases sitting between them. Germline assignment: CDR1 MNHEY and CDR2 SVGEGT. This CDR3 comprises 13 residues. For the CDR3, the DNA is TGTGCCAGCAGTTATGGAGAATACAATGAGCAGTTCTTC. This encodes CASSYGEYNEQFF.